This TCR beta chain was recovered during a study of T-cell reconstitution after alpha-beta-depleted transplantation in children. Study-level results: The study reportedly traced alpha-beta T cells about two months after transplant to several hundred expanded graft clones. Once a year had passed after transplant, T-cell counts and diversity came mostly from newly produced T cells.

CDR1 is LNHNV and CDR2 is YYDKDF in the germline V gene (reference sequence). Trimming removed 0 bases from V and 3 bases from J, with 12 bases in between. This CDR3 spans 16 amino acids. Preparation of the TCRbeta library used unique molecular identifiers. TCRdb fed the PCR reads into MiXCR, producing one record per CDR3 protein. Among around 580,000 distinct CDR3 sequences listed, 20% to 25% were seen once. In this sample, this clonotype turned up a few times. Antigen specificity is unknown. This chain links TRBV15 with TRBJ1-5, with D unclear. The sequence was obtained from a boy under two years old who had a stem cell transplant for acute myeloid leukemia, so the T cells may come from the graft donor. Sequencing was performed on PBMCs, mostly from graft donor cells, taken 360 days after TCRalphabeta/CD19-depleted stem cell transplant. The CDR3 loop is CATSRDDRPFNQPQHF. CDR3 coding DNA: TGTGCCACCAGCAGAGATGACCGTCCTTTCAATCAGCCCCAGCATTTT.